The 30 T cell receptor beta chains listed next were all sequenced from one sample in a study of cytomegalovirus exposure and HLA in healthy donors. PCR primers comprised 60 Vbeta and 13 Jbeta primers. The assay was immunoSEQ multiplex PCR, and TCRdb's table has in-frame clones only and misses some. Of approximately 130,000 clones in the sample, about 78% were seen once. The specimen was PBMCs. The origin of the receptors is a man aged 50 or older in good health and CMV-seropositive.

Only a few counts were recorded for this clone. CDR3 residues: CSVAGPTRNEQFF. DNA for the CDR3: TGCAGCGTGGCTGGGCCGACACGGAATGAGCAGTTCTTC. The gene calls are TRBV29-1 and TRBJ2-1; D is unresolved. V lost 6 bases and J 7 bases, leaving 16 bases between the germline ends. Germline lookup yields CDR1 SQVTM and CDR2 ANQGSEA. The CDR3 length is 13 residues.

This clone was seen more than once but under ten times. The chain couples TRBV5-6 to TRBJ1-2, with 8 nucleotides matching TRBD1. CDR1 and CDR2 (germline): SGHDT, YYEEEE. This CDR3 is built from 13 residues. V trimming: 4 bases; J trimming: 8 bases; junction bases outside the gene matches: 7. CDR3 bases: TGTGCCAGCAGCACTGGACAGGGAAGAGGCTACACCTTC. Protein sequence: CASSTGQGRGYTF.

The chain is built from TRBV27 and TRBJ2-1; 11 positions match TRBD2. The CDR3 is made up of 16 amino acids. The V segment lost 5 bases and the J segment 7 bases; nucleotides outside the gene matches: 10. The germline gives CDR1 MNHEY, CDR2 SMNVEV (reference sequence). The CDR3 region is CASSGWGLAEVNEQFF. The DNA for the CDR3 is TGTGCCAGCAGTGGGTGGGGACTAGCGGAGGTGAATGAGCAGTTCTTC.

This clone turned up a few times. The CDR3 DNA reads as TGCGCCAGCAGCCAAGATCAGGTCAGGGCTAATCAGCCCCAGCATTTT. As protein: CASSQDQVRANQPQHF. The chain combines TRBV4-1 with TRBJ1-5; TRBD1 is a possible D gene (5 bases). The CDR3 is 16 amino acids. V was clipped by 0 bases and J by 4 bases, with 13 bases between them. CDR1 and CDR2 from the germline V gene are MGHRA and YSYEKL.

The chain couples TRBV25-1 to TRBJ2-5, with a weak D call TRBD1 (6 bases). The DNA matches TRBJ2-7 better at its end, which makes the J call doubtful. The CDR3 length is 16 residues. In germline, CDR1 is MGHDK, CDR2 SYGVNS. CDR3 protein: CASSDNSPGDPYEQYF. The CDR3 DNA reads TGTGCCAGCAGTGACAACTCTCCAGGGGACCCCTACGAGCAGTACTTC.

This chain's CDR3 is CASSWTSGGRETQYF. CDR3 DNA: TGTGCCAGCAGCTGGACTAGCGGGGGTCGTGAGACCCAGTACTTC. The chain has TRBV11-2 and TRBJ2-5, with 13 nucleotides matching TRBD2. The CDR3 contains 15 residues. From germline, CDR1 is SGHAT and CDR2 FQNNGV. Trimming at V came to 4 bases and at J to 5 bases, leaving 4 bases not matched to a gene.

The chain employs TRBV6-1 and TRBJ2-1; 11 bases map to TRBD2. With 6 bases clipped from V and 5 bases from J, the junction kept 3 bases outside the gene matches. The CDR3 is 14 amino acids. Germline V gives CDR1 MNHNS, CDR2 SASEGT. CDR3 protein: CASRGLADNNEQFF. The CDR3 coding sequence is TGTGCCAGCAGGGGACTAGCGGATAACAATGAGCAGTTCTTC.

The rearrangement joins TRBV7-3 to TRBJ2-1; D gene uncertain. Germline-derived CDR1 and CDR2 are SGHTA and FQGTGA. The length of the CDR3 is 15 residues. Trimming stripped 3 bases from V and 5 bases from J, with 14 bases between. Here the CDR3 DNA reads TGTGCCAGCAGCTTCAGTAAGTTGCCGCACAATGAGCAGTTCTTC. Amino acids: CASSFSKLPHNEQFF.

The V call is TRBV7-2, the J call TRBJ1-1; 7 bases agree with TRBD1. The CDR3 contains 14 residues. Germline V CDR1 and CDR2: SGHTA, FQGNSA. J was trimmed by 4 bases and V by 5 bases; bases with no gene match: 7. CDR3 protein: CASSPQGVPTEAFF. The CDR3 DNA follows: TGTGCCAGCAGCCCGCAGGGGGTACCCACTGAAGCTTTCTTT.

V usage is TRBV2 and J usage is TRBJ1-1; TRBD1 matches at 9 bases. The germline V gene encodes CDR1 SNHLY and CDR2 FYNNEI. The CDR3 totals 13 residues. Trimming cost V 1 base and J 13 bases; bases outside gene matches: 7. The CDR3 here is CASSEGRQGVDFF. CDR3 DNA: TGTGCCAGCAGTGAAGGGAGACAGGGGGTTGATTTCTTT.

The chain employs TRBV29-1 and TRBJ2-5, with 8 bases that match TRBD1. Germline-derived CDR1 and CDR2 are SQVTM and ANQGSEA. The CDR3 spans 13 residues. The V segment lost 3 bases and the J segment 5 bases; nucleotides outside the gene matches: 5. CDR3 amino acids: CSVDRQGAETQYF. For the CDR3, the DNA is TGCAGCGTTGATAGGCAGGGGGCCGAGACCCAGTACTTC. Based on the CDR3 plus reference TRBV29-1 and TRBJ2-5, the full variable domain is SAVISQKPSRDICQRGTSLTIQCQVDSQVTMMFWYRQQPGQSLTLIATANQGSEATYESGFVIDKFPISRPNLTFSTLTVSNMSPEDSSIYLCSVDRQGAETQYFGPGTRLLVL.

V gene TRBV10-1 combines with J gene TRBJ2-1, with 8 bases fitting TRBD2. This CDR3 spans 15 amino acids. The trim removed 8 bases at V and 4 bases at J, leaving 10 bases unmatched. Looked up from germline, CDR1 is WNHNN and CDR2 is SYGVQD (reference sequence). The CDR3 DNA sequence: TGCGCCAGCGGGCAGAGCGGGGGTCCTTACAATGAGCAGTTCTTC. Its protein product is CASGQSGGPYNEQFF.

V and J are TRBV7-9 and TRBJ1-6; D ambiguous. V gave up 1 base and J gave up 10 bases, with 11 bases separating them. This CDR3 contains 14 residues. The germline CDR1 and CDR2 sequences are SEHNR and FQNEAQ (reference sequence). CDR3 loop: CASSLDEGRSPLHF. The DNA of the CDR3 is TGTGCCAGCAGCTTAGACGAAGGGAGGTCACCCCTCCACTTT.

This clone was detected only a few times. The chain links TRBV10-3 to TRBJ2-7, with TRBD1 as a possible D gene (6 bases). Trimming pared 6 bases from V and 2 bases from J, leaving 11 bases between. CDR1 and CDR2 from the germline V gene are ENHRY and SYGVKD. The CDR3 spans 13 residues. Written as DNA, the CDR3 is TGTGCCATCAGCCGGGACACCACCTACGAGCAGTACTTC. It yields the protein CAISRDTTYEQYF.

This clone occurred a few times. The chain employs TRBV5-6 and TRBJ2-1; 11 nucleotides match TRBD2. Germline V lookup: CDR1 SGHDT, CDR2 YYEEEE. V lost 5 bases to trimming and J lost 6 bases; unmatched junction nucleotides: 7. CDR3 length: 15 amino acids. This CDR3 is CASSYSGGGLNEQFF. CDR3 nucleotides: TGTGCCAGCAGTTATAGCGGGGGGGGACTCAATGAGCAGTTCTTC. Full variable domain (remainder filled in from reference TRBV5-6 and TRBJ2-1): DAGVTQSPTHLIKTRGQQVTLRCSPKSGHDTVSWYQQALGQGPQFIFQYYEEEERQRGNFPDRFSGHQFPNYSSELNVNALLLGDSALYLCASSYSGGGLNEQFFGPGTRLTVL.

The V gene is TRBV15, the J gene TRBJ2-5; possible D gene TRBD2, 5 bases. This CDR3 has 15 amino acids. Deletions cut 0 bases from V and 7 bases from J, with 15 bases between. CDR1 is LNHNV, CDR2 YYDKDF, per germline (reference sequence). The DNA for the CDR3 is TGTGCCACCAGCAGAGAAACGACGGGATCTTGGACCCAGTACTTC. It yields the protein CATSRETTGSWTQYF.

This clone was recorded only once. The chain employs TRBV10-2 and TRBJ2-5, with unresolved D. The germline V gene encodes CDR1 WSHSY and CDR2 SAAADI. Between the trimmed V and J ends, which lost 0 bases and 5 bases, there was a span of 10 bases. This CDR3 is built from 14 residues. The CDR3 nucleotides read TGCGCCAGCAGTGAGTCAGGCCGGCGGGAGACCCAGTACTTC. Amino acids: CASSESGRRETQYF.

The rearrangement links TRBV18 to TRBJ2-7, with 9 positions matching TRBD1. Germline V gives CDR1 KGHSH, CDR2 LQKENI. The V segment lost 6 bases and the J segment 7 bases; nucleotides outside the gene matches: 10. The CDR3 covers 14 residues. The CDR3 loop is CASSQGRDREEQYF. For the CDR3, the DNA is TGTGCCAGCTCCCAAGGCCGGGACAGGGAAGAGCAGTACTTC.

J is TRBJ1-4 and V is TRBV19; D might be TRBD1 (5 bases). Between the trimmed V and J ends, which lost 7 bases and 7 bases, there was a span of 16 bases. There are 14 residues in the CDR3. CDR1 LNHDA and CDR2 SQIVND come from the germline V gene (reference sequence). CDR3 in DNA: TGTGCCAGTACCCCGGGACTAGGGCCTGAAAAACTGTTTTTT. As protein: CASTPGLGPEKLFF.

CDR3 DNA sequence: TGTGCCAGCAGCAGAGACAGGGCGTCTGAAGCTTTCTTT. It translates to CASSRDRASEAFF. The V and J genes are TRBV6-1 and TRBJ1-1, with 7 nucleotides matching TRBD1. The V and J ends lost 6 bases and 6 bases, in that order; junction bases with no gene match: 7. The germline gives CDR1 MNHNS, CDR2 SASEGT. This CDR3 spans 13 amino acids.

This chain connects TRBV2 to TRBJ2-1, with 7 nucleotides matching TRBD2. In germline, CDR1 is SNHLY, CDR2 FYNNEI. V dropped 7 bases and J dropped 5; count of bases not matched to a gene: 8. The CDR3 is 14 residues long. CDR3 amino acids: CASKRERGNNEQFF. The DNA for the CDR3 is TGTGCCAGCAAGAGGGAGCGGGGAAACAATGAGCAGTTCTTC.

V usage is TRBV10-2 and J usage is TRBJ2-1, with D perhaps matching TRBD2 (6 bases). This CDR3 has 10 amino acids. The ends were cut back, 4 bases at V and 14 bases at J, with 9 bases in the middle. In germline, CDR1 is WSHSY, CDR2 SAAADI. For the CDR3, the DNA is TGCGCCAGCAGTGGGGACTTAAAGTTCTTC. Amino acid sequence: CASSGDLKFF.

The chain joins TRBV5-6 to TRBJ2-1, with D possibly being TRBD2 (6 bases). Trimming took 4 bases from V and 6 from J, leaving 11 bases between them. This CDR3 spans 13 amino acids. Per the germline V gene, CDR1 is SGHDT and CDR2 is YYEEEE. The CDR3 nucleotides read TGTGCCAGCAGCCCTAAGGGAGGCAATGAGCAGTTCTTC. This encodes CASSPKGGNEQFF.

The chain joins TRBV5-5 to TRBJ2-7; a possible D gene is TRBD2 (7 bases). Trimming removed 4 bases from V and 2 bases from J, with 13 bases in between. Germline V gene data show CDR1 as SGHKS and CDR2 as YYEKEE (reference sequence). CDR3 length: 14 amino acids. CDR3 protein: CASSREGGTYEQYF. The CDR3 DNA sequence: TGTGCCAGCAGCCGCGAGGGGGGGACCTACGAGCAGTACTTC.

This clone was seen more than once but under ten times. The chain carries TRBV6-6 and TRBJ1-2, with D uncertain. V was trimmed by 4 bases and J by 1 base, leaving 10 bases between them. Germline V gene sequence: CDR1 MNHNY, CDR2 SVGAGI (reference sequence). The length of the CDR3 is 14 residues. The CDR3 protein is CASSFSGVNYGYTF. The CDR3 DNA sequence: TGTGCCAGCAGTTTCAGCGGGGTTAACTATGGCTACACCTTC.

This chain connects TRBV28 to TRBJ1-2; D is unresolved. Trimming cost V 6 bases and J 7 bases, with 15 bases left between them. The CDR3 is made up of 13 amino acids. Germline V gene data show CDR1 as MDHEN and CDR2 as SYDVKM. The CDR3 protein is CASSTGFAGGYTF. The DNA for the CDR3 is TGTGCCAGCAGCACCGGGTTCGCGGGTGGCTACACCTTC.

The chain combines TRBV6-4 with TRBJ2-2, with D possibly being TRBD2 (7 bases). The V gene lost 6 bases and the J gene lost 4 bases, with 12 bases spanning the gap. Germline loops: CDR1 MRHNA, CDR2 SNTAGT. The CDR3 extends over 14 amino acids. The CDR3 DNA reads TGTGCCAGCAGGGCGGGGGCCAGCACCGGGGAGCTGTTTTTT. Translating gives CASRAGASTGELFF.

The chain combines TRBV11-2 with TRBJ2-1; 9 bases match TRBD2. The junction had 9 bases not matched to a gene; V was cut back by 5 bases and J by 4 bases. CDR1 and CDR2 (germline): SGHAT, FQNNGV. This CDR3 spans 16 amino acids. The CDR3 sequence: CASSGAGLANYNEQFF. In nucleotides, the CDR3 is TGTGCCAGCAGCGGAGCTGGACTAGCGAATTACAATGAGCAGTTCTTC. The whole variable domain, remainder taken from reference TRBV11-2 and TRBJ2-1, is EAGVAQSPRYKIIEKRQSVAFWCNPISGHATLYWYQQILGQGPKLLIQFQNNGVVDDSQLPKDRFSAERLKGVDSTLKIQPAKLEDSAVYLCASSGAGLANYNEQFFGPGTRLTVL.

The chain employs TRBV7-9 and TRBJ1-2; D gene unclear. CDR1 and CDR2 (germline): SEHNR, FQNEAQ (reference sequence). CDR3 length: 15 amino acids. The V and J ends lost 3 bases and 9 bases respectively, with 20 bases between them. CDR3 sequence reads: CASSLNSGGLERYTF. The DNA for the CDR3 is TGTGCCAGCAGCTTGAATTCCGGCGGACTGGAACGCTACACCTTC. Together with reference TRBV7-9 and TRBJ1-2, the CDR3 gives the full variable domain: DTGVSQNPRHKITKRGQNVTFRCDPISEHNRLYWYRQTLGQGPEFLTYFQNEAQLEKSRLLSDRFSAERPKGSFSTLEIQRTEQGDSAMYLCASSLNSGGLERYTFGSGTRLTVV.

This chain joins TRBV2 and TRBJ1-3; no firm D call. The V gene lost 3 bases and the J gene lost 0 bases, with 9 bases spanning the gap. In germline, CDR1 is SNHLY, CDR2 FYNNEI. The CDR3 loop spans 15 amino acids. This chain's CDR3 is CASSDGRSSGNTIYF. CDR3 sequence (DNA): TGTGCCAGCAGTGACGGGAGGAGCTCTGGAAACACCATATATTTT.